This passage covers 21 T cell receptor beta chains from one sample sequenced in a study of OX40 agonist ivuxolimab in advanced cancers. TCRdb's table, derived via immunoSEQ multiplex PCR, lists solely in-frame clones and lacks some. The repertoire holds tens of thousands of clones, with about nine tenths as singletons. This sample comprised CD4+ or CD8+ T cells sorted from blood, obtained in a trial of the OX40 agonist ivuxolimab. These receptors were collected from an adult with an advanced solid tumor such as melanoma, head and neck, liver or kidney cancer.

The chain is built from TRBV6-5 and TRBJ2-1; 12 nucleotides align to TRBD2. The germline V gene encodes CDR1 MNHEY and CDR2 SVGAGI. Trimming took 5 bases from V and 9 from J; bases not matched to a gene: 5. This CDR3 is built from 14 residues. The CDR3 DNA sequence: TGTGCCAGCAGTCCTAGCGGGAGGGGCGGTGAGCAGTTCTTC. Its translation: CASSPSGRGGEQFF.

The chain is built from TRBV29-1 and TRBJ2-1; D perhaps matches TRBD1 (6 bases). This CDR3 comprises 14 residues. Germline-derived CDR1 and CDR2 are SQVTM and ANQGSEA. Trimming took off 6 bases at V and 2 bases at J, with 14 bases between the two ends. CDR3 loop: CSVAFQGPYNEQFF. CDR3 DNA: TGCAGCGTCGCATTTCAGGGGCCCTACAATGAGCAGTTCTTC.

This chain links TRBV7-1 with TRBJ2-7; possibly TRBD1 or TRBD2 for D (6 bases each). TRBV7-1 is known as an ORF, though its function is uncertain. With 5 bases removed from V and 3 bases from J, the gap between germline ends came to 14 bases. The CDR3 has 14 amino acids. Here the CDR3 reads CASSGGTYLYEQYF. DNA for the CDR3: TGTGCCAGCAGCGGCGGGACATACCTCTACGAGCAGTACTTC.

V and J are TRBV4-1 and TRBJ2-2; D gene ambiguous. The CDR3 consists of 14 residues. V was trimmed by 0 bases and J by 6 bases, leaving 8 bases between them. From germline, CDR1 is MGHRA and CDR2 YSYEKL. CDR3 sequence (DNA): TGCGCCAGCAGCCAAGATTATGGGGCCGGGGAGCTGTTTTTT. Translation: CASSQDYGAGELFF.

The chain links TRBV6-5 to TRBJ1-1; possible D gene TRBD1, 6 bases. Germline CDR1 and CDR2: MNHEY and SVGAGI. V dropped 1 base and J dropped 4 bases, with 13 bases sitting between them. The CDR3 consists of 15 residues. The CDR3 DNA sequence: TGTGCCAGCAGTTACTTAGCAGGGGCCGGCACTGAAGCTTTCTTT. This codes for CASSYLAGAGTEAFF.

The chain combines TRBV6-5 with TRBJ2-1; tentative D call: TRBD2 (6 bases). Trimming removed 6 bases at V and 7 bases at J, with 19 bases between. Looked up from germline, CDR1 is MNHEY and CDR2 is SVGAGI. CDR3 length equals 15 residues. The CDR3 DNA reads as TGTGCCAGCAGCCCCGACCGGGACTTCTTAAATGAGCAGTTCTTC. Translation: CASSPDRDFLNEQFF.

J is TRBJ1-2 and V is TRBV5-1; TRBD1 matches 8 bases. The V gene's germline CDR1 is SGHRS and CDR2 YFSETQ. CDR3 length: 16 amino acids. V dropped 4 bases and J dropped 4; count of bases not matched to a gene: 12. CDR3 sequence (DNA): TGCGCCAGCAGCCCTTCGATTGGACAGGGCAGCTATGGCTACACCTTC. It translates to CASSPSIGQGSYGYTF.

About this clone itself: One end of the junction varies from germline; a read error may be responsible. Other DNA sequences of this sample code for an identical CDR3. The CDR3 bases are TGTGCCAGCAGTTTCAGGGGTTCCTACAATGAGCAATTCTTC. Its protein product is CASSFRGSYNEQFF. The rearrangement joins TRBV28 to TRBJ2-1, with D perhaps matching TRBD1 (6 bases). Germline assignment: CDR1 MDHEN and CDR2 SYDVKM. The CDR3 runs to 14 residues.

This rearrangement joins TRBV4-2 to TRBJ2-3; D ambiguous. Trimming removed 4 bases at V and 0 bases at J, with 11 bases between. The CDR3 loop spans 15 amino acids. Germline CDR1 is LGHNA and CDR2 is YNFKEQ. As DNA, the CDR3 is TGTGCCAGCAGCCCGCTTGGCCAGAGCACAGATACGCAGTATTTT. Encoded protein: CASSPLGQSTDTQYF.

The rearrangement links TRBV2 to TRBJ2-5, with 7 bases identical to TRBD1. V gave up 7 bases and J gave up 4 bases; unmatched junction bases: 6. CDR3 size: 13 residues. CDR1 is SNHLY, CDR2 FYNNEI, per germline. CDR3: CASNGRGRETQYF. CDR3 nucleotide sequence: TGTGCCAGCAACGGTAGGGGGCGAGAGACCCAGTACTTC. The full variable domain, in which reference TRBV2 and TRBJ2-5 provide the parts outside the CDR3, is EPEVTQTPSHQVTQMGQEVILRCVPISNHLYFYWYRQILGQKVEFLVSFYNNEISEKSEIFDDQFSVERPDGSNFTLKIRSTKLEDSAMYFCASNGRGRETQYFGPGTRLLVL.

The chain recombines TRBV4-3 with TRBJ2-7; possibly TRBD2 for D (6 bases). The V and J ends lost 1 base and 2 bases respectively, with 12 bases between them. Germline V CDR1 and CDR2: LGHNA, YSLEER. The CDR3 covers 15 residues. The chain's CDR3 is CASSQGEDFTYEQYF. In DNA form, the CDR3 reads TGCGCCAGCAGCCAAGGGGAGGACTTTACCTACGAGCAGTACTTC.

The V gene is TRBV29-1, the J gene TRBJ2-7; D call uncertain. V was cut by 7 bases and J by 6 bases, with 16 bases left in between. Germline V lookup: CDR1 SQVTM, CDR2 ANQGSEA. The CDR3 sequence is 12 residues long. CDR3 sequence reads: CSAPWPNGEQYF. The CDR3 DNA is TGCAGCGCCCCGTGGCCCAATGGCGAGCAGTACTTC.

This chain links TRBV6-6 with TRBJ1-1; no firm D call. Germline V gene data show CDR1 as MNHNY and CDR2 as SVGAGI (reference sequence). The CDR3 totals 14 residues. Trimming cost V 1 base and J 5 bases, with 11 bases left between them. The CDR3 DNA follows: TGTGCCAGCAGTTACTTTGGGGAGGAGACTGAAGCTTTCTTT. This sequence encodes CASSYFGEETEAFF.

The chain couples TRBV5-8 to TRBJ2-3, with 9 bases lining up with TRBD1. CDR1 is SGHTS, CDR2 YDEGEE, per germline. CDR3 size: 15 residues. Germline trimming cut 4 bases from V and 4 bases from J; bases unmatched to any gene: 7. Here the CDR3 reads CASSPGQGSSDTQYF. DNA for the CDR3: TGTGCCAGCAGCCCGGGACAGGGTTCATCAGATACGCAGTATTTT.

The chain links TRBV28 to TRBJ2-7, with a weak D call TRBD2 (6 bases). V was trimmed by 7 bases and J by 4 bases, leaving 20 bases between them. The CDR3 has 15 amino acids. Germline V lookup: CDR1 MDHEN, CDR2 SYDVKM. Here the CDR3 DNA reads TGTGCCAGCAAGGCCATAGCGGTGATTCGGTACGAGCAGTACTTC. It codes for CASKAIAVIRYEQYF.

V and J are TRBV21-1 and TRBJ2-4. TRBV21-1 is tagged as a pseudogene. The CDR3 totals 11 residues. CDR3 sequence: CASSKLGIQYF. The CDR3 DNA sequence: TGTGCCAGCAGCAAATTAGGGATTCAGTACTTC.

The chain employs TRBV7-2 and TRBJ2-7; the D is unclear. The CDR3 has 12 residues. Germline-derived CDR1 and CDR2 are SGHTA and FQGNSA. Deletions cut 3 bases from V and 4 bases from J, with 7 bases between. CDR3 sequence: CASSFVRYEQYF. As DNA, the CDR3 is TGTGCCAGCAGCTTTGTTAGGTACGAGCAGTACTTC.

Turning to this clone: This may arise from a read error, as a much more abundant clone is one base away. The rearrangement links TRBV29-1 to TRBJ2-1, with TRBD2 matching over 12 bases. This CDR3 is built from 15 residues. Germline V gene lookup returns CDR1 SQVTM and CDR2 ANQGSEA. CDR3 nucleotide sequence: TGCAACGTTCGAGGACTAGCGGGATCCTACAATGAGCAGTTCTTC. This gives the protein CNVRGLAGSYNEQFF.

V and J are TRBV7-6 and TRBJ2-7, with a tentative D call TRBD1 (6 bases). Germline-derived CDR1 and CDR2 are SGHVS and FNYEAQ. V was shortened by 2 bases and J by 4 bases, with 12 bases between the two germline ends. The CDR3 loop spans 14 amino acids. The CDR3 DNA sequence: TGTGCCAGCAGCTTATTTACAGGGCATTACGAGCAGTACTTC. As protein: CASSLFTGHYEQYF.

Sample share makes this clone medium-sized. CDR3 in DNA: TGTGCCAGCGGGACTAGCGGCTACAATGAGCAGTTCTTC. Its protein is CASGTSGYNEQFF. The gene calls are TRBV5-5 and TRBJ2-1, with 11 bases aligning to TRBD2. J was trimmed by 3 bases and V by 7 bases; bases with no gene match: 0. The CDR3 contains 13 residues. CDR1 is SGHKS and CDR2 is YYEKEE in the germline V gene (reference sequence).

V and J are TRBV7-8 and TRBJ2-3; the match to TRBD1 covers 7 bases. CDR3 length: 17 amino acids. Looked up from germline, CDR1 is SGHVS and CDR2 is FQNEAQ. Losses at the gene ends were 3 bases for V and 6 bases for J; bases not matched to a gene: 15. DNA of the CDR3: TGTGCCAGCAGCTTGAGGCGAACAGGGGCTCTCCTGGATACGCAGTATTTT. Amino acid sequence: CASSLRRTGALLDTQYF.